These 21 T cell receptor beta chains share one sample of origin, sequenced in a study of glioma-infiltrating T cells after dendritic cell vaccination. Indicated time point: after dendritic cell vaccination, including at tumor progression/relapse. Here immunoSEQ multiplex PCR was the method, and the copy in TCRdb shows in-frame clones only, minus some. The sample lists 65,000 to 80,000 clones, roughly 87% occurring once. This material consisted of blood, taken after dendritic cell vaccination. The receptors were sampled from a human donor with glioblastoma.

This chain links TRBV6-6 with TRBJ1-1, with D maybe TRBD1 (5 bases). The V gene's germline CDR1 is MNHNY and CDR2 SVGAGI (reference sequence). The CDR3 is made up of 14 amino acids. Trimming shortened V by 6 bases and J by 3 bases, and 14 bases separated the two germline ends. The CDR3 region is CASRPGQTYTEAFF. The CDR3 DNA reads TGTGCCAGCAGGCCCGGACAAACCTACACTGAAGCTTTCTTT.

The V gene is TRBV9, the J gene TRBJ2-5; TRBD2 is a possible D gene (6 bases). The germline CDR1 and CDR2 sequences are SGDLS and YYNGEE. V dropped 4 bases and J dropped 2 bases, with 18 bases sitting between them. The CDR3 covers 16 residues. CDR3 region: CASSRYGRDFQETQYF. CDR3 in DNA: TGTGCCAGCAGCCGATACGGCCGGGACTTTCAAGAGACCCAGTACTTC.

The chain combines TRBV6-1 with TRBJ2-3; 7 bases align to TRBD2. The germline V gene has CDR1 MNHNS and CDR2 SASEGT. Trimming cost V 3 bases and J 3 bases; bases outside gene matches: 3. The CDR3 sequence is 14 residues long. CDR3 sequence (DNA): TGTGCCAGCAGTGAGCGGGGGTATACAGATACGCAGTATTTT. This gives the protein CASSERGYTDTQYF.

The chain joins TRBV10-3 to TRBJ2-1; tentative D call: TRBD2 (5 bases). The V gene lost 10 bases and the J gene lost 0 bases, with 10 bases spanning the gap. This CDR3 has 13 residues. Germline V CDR1 and CDR2: ENHRY, SYGVKD. CDR3 protein: CATMGSSYNEQFF. The CDR3 region has the DNA TGTGCCACCATGGGGAGCTCCTACAATGAGCAGTTCTTC.

The chain couples TRBV7-2 to TRBJ1-2, with D unresolved. The V end was cut by 1 base, the J end by 2 bases, with 14 bases between. The CDR3 spans 16 residues. Germline CDR1 and CDR2: SGHTA and FQGNSA. Here the CDR3 DNA reads TGTGCCAGCAGCTTAGGAAGCTGGCAGGCCAACTATGGCTACACCTTC. Its translation: CASSLGSWQANYGYTF.

The chain couples TRBV27 to TRBJ1-4, with TRBD1 matching 7 bases. From germline, CDR1 is MNHEY and CDR2 SMNVEV (reference sequence). The CDR3 extends over 16 amino acids. With V trimmed by 5 bases and J by 8 bases, 14 bases remained unmatched. Here the CDR3 reads CASSLPKTGPREKLFF. CDR3 sequence (DNA): TGTGCCAGCAGTCTCCCAAAGACAGGGCCGAGAGAAAAACTGTTTTTT.

The chain uses TRBV5-5 and TRBJ1-6, with 9 nucleotides matching TRBD1. The CDR3 loop spans 14 amino acids. After removal of 4 bases from V and 11 bases from J, the junction contained 7 bases not matched to a gene. Germline assignment: CDR1 SGHKS and CDR2 YYEKEE (reference sequence). The CDR3 DNA follows: TGTGCCAGCAGCAGCCGGGACAGGGTTACACCCCTCCACTTT. Translating gives CASSSRDRVTPLHF.

This chain joins TRBV15 and TRBJ1-1; D is ambiguous. V dropped 3 bases and J dropped 4 bases, with 12 bases sitting between them. Germline V gives CDR1 LNHNV, CDR2 YYDKDF (reference sequence). The CDR3 contains 14 residues. This CDR3 is CATSRGHRVTEAFF. The CDR3 DNA reads as TGTGCCACCAGCAGGGGTCACAGAGTCACTGAAGCTTTCTTT. The full variable domain, in which reference TRBV15 and TRBJ1-1 provide the parts outside the CDR3, is DAMVIQNPRYQVTQFGKPVTLSCSQTLNHNVMYWYQQKSSQAPKLLFHYYDKDFNNEADTPDNFQSRRPNTSFCFLDIRSPGLGDTAMYLCATSRGHRVTEAFFGQGTRLTVV.

The rearrangement uses TRBV7-3 and TRBJ2-7; the D is unclear. The germline V gene encodes CDR1 SGHTA and CDR2 FQGTGA. The CDR3 has 15 amino acids. The V end was cut by 5 bases, the J end by 3 bases, with 17 bases between. The CDR3 bases are TGTGCCAGCAGCCAGCGACCCCCGACCTACTACGAGCAGTACTTC. Translation: CASSQRPPTYYEQYF.

The chain carries TRBV7-9 and TRBJ2-1; 13 positions match TRBD2. After removal of 6 bases from V and 4 bases from J, the junction contained 6 bases not matched to a gene. The V gene's germline CDR1 is SEHNR and CDR2 FQNEAQ (reference sequence). CDR3 length: 16 residues. DNA for the CDR3: TGTGCCAGCAGTACACCGGGACTAGCGGGGTACAATGAGCAGTTCTTC. Its protein is CASSTPGLAGYNEQFF.

This CDR3 reads CASSIRDRDTQYF. The DNA of the CDR3 is TGTGCCAGCAGCATTCGGGACAGAGATACGCAGTATTTT. The V call is TRBV2, the J call TRBJ2-3; 7 nucleotides line up with TRBD1. The CDR3 length is 13 residues. CDR1 and CDR2 (germline): SNHLY, FYNNEI. V shed 6 bases and J 5 bases; nucleotides not matched to a gene: 5.

The gene calls are TRBV2 and TRBJ1-2, with D perhaps TRBD1 (6 bases). The length of the CDR3 is 12 residues. Per the germline V gene, CDR1 is SNHLY and CDR2 is FYNNEI. V lost 7 bases to trimming and J lost 8 bases, with 14 bases between them. The DNA of the CDR3 is TGTGCCAGCACTCAGGACAGTCCAGGCTACACCTTC. Its translation is CASTQDSPGYTF.

The rearrangement links TRBV10-3 to TRBJ1-5; weak D call: TRBD1 (5 bases). The CDR3 loop spans 13 amino acids. Germline lookup yields CDR1 ENHRY and CDR2 SYGVKD. Trimming removed 0 bases at V and 6 bases at J, with 6 bases between. CDR3 bases: TGTGCCATCAGTGAGTCCGGGGGTCAGCCCCAGCATTTT. Its translation: CAISESGGQPQHF.

V is TRBV5-5 and J is TRBJ1-2, with no clear D. This CDR3 has 13 residues. Deletions cut 2 bases from V and 1 base from J, with 6 bases between. Germline V gives CDR1 SGHKS, CDR2 YYEKEE (reference sequence). CDR3 loop: CASSFGGNYGYTF. DNA for the CDR3: TGTGCCAGCAGCTTCGGCGGTAACTATGGCTACACCTTC.

The V and J genes are TRBV4-2 and TRBJ1-1; 9 bases align to TRBD1. CDR1 and CDR2 (germline): LGHNA, YNFKEQ. Losses at the gene ends were 1 base for V and 10 bases for J; bases not matched to a gene: 10. CDR3 length: 15 amino acids. The CDR3 region has the DNA TGTGCCAGCAGCCAAGCCACATCCGGGACAGGGTTAGCTTTCTTT. This gives the protein CASSQATSGTGLAFF.

The chain carries TRBV5-6 and TRBJ2-7; 8 nucleotides agree with TRBD1. The CDR3 covers 15 residues. V shed 0 bases, J shed 3 bases, and the junction held 5 bases outside the gene matches. Germline V lookup: CDR1 SGHDT, CDR2 YYEEEE. This CDR3 reads CASSLAGGVFYEQYF. The CDR3 bases are TGTGCCAGCAGCTTGGCAGGGGGCGTTTTCTACGAGCAGTACTTC.

The V gene is TRBV5-1, the J gene TRBJ2-3, with D possibly being TRBD1 (5 bases). This CDR3 comprises 16 residues. CDR1 is SGHRS, CDR2 YFSETQ, per germline. The V and J ends lost 6 bases and 3 bases respectively, with 20 bases between them. The CDR3 spells CASTVTLQTVTDTQYF. The DNA for the CDR3 is TGCGCCAGCACAGTAACTCTACAGACAGTAACAGATACGCAGTATTTT. Drawing the rest from reference TRBV5-1 and TRBJ2-3, the complete variable domain is KAGVTQTPRYLIKTRGQQVTLSCSPISGHRSVSWYQQTPGQGLQFLFEYFSETQRNKGNFPGRFSGRQFSNSRSEMNVSTLELGDSALYLCASTVTLQTVTDTQYFGPGTRLTVL.

The V call is TRBV18, the J call TRBJ1-2; tentatively, D is TRBD1 (6 bases). V lost 1 base, J lost 1 base, and 13 bases lay in between. Germline V gene sequence: CDR1 KGHSH, CDR2 LQKENI. The CDR3 runs to 16 residues. The CDR3 region has the DNA TGTGCCAGCTCACCACTTCGGGCAGGGGTTAACTATGGCTACACCTTC. Translated, it gives CASSPLRAGVNYGYTF.

V usage is TRBV7-6 and J usage is TRBJ1-2, with 8 bases that match TRBD1. Germline lookup yields CDR1 SGHVS and CDR2 FNYEAQ. The CDR3 is 14 residues long. V dropped 3 bases and J dropped 4; count of bases not matched to a gene: 4. CDR3 sequence: CASSLGTGAYGYTF. Written as DNA, the CDR3 is TGTGCCAGCAGCTTGGGGACAGGCGCCTATGGCTACACCTTC.

The chain carries TRBV5-6 and TRBJ2-1, with 10 bases fitting TRBD1. CDR3 size: 15 residues. V shed 0 bases, J shed 4 bases, and the junction held 1 base outside the gene matches. CDR1 is SGHDT and CDR2 is YYEEEE in the germline V gene. This chain's CDR3 is CASSLGDRGYNEQFF. The CDR3 DNA sequence: TGTGCCAGCAGCTTGGGGGACAGGGGATACAATGAGCAGTTCTTC. Full variable domain (missing parts from reference TRBV5-6 and TRBJ2-1): DAGVTQSPTHLIKTRGQQVTLRCSPKSGHDTVSWYQQALGQGPQFIFQYYEEEERQRGNFPDRFSGHQFPNYSSELNVNALLLGDSALYLCASSLGDRGYNEQFFGPGTRLTVL.

The chain employs TRBV6-1 and TRBJ2-5, with 9 bases matching TRBD2. The CDR3 loop spans 13 amino acids. The germline CDR1 and CDR2 sequences are MNHNS and SASEGT. Trimming cost V 8 bases and J 11 bases; bases outside gene matches: 12. The CDR3 here is CASHVGLAGEQYF. The DNA of the CDR3 is TGTGCCAGCCATGTGGGCTTAGCGGGAGAGCAGTACTTC.